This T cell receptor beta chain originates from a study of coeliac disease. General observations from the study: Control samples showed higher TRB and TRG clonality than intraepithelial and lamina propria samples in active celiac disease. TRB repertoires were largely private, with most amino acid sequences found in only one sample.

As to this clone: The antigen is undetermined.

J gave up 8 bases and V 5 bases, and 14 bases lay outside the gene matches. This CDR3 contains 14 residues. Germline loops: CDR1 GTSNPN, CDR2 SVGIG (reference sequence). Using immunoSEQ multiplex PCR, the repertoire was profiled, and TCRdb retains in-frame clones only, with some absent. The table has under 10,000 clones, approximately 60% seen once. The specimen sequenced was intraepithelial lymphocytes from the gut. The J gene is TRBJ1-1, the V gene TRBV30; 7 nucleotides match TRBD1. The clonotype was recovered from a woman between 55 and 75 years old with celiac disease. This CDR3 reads CAWGAYLRDSEAFF. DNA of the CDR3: TGTGCCTGGGGTGCTTACCTCCGGGACAGCGAAGCTTTCTTT.